The rows below give T cell receptor beta chains drawn from one sample of a study of T-cell reconstitution after alpha-beta-depleted transplantation in children. From the PCR reads, TCRdb called clonotypes with MiXCR, one entry per CDR3 protein. The sample contains 65,000 to 75,000 distinct CDR3 sequences, 4% to 5% of which appear only once. Sequencing was performed on PBMCs, mostly from graft donor cells, taken 180 days after TCRalphabeta/CD19-depleted stem cell transplant. These receptors were obtained from a boy less than two years old who had a stem cell transplant for acute myeloid leukemia, so the T cells may come from the graft donor. Each CDR3 is given with its conserved first and last residue. The order of the fields is clone size, V gene, D gene, J gene, CDR3 length, CDR3 protein, CDR3 DNA. A D gene is named only where the DNA matches it firmly. Clone size is stated in some rows and not others, as once, few, many or a class when expanded.

>many|TRBV7-9|.|TRBJ1-1|15
CASSHPRGWDTEAFF
TGTGCCAGCAGCCATCCTAGGGGTTGGGACACTGAAGCTTTCTTT
>many|TRBV5-1|.|TRBJ2-1|14
CASATRGEWDEQFF
TGCGCCAGCGCCACCAGGGGTGAGTGGGATGAGCAGTTCTTC
>many|TRBV9|.|TRBJ2-7|13
CASSVGLGDEQYF
TGTGCCAGCAGCGTGGGTCTCGGGGACGAGCAGTACTTC
>many|TRBV11-3|.|TRBJ1-5|18
CASSQGFDYHDSNQPQHF
TGTGCCAGCAGCCAAGGATTCGACTATCATGATAGCAATCAGCCCCAGCATTTT
>many|TRBV7-9|.|TRBJ2-3|16
CASSPRTGTGPDTQYF
TGTGCCAGCAGCCCCAGGACCGGGACCGGCCCAGATACGCAGTATTTT
>many|TRBV14|.|TRBJ2-1|15
CASSPGRTVYNEQFF
TGTGCCAGCAGCCCCGGACGGACCGTATACAATGAGCAGTTCTTC
>many|TRBV29-1|TRBD1|TRBJ1-2|14
CSVESGQGIDGYTF
TGCAGCGTTGAAAGCGGACAGGGGATAGATGGCTACACCTTC
>many|TRBV6-5|.|TRBJ1-1|17
CASSYSRLGRGDTEAFF
TGTGCCAGCAGTTACTCGAGGCTGGGGAGAGGGGACACTGAAGCTTTCTTT
>many|TRBV11-2|TRBD1|TRBJ1-6|14
CASSLGDRNSPLHF
TGTGCCAGCAGCTTAGGGGACAGAAATTCACCCCTCCACTTT
>many|TRBV7-2|TRBD2|TRBJ2-2|15
CASRLSGGVSGELFF
TGTGCCAGCAGACTTAGCGGGGGGGTGTCCGGGGAGCTGTTTTTT
>many|TRBV5-5|.|TRBJ2-5|14
CASSLGQFQETQYF
TGTGCCAGCAGCTTGGGACAGTTTCAAGAGACCCAGTACTTC
>many|TRBV5-1|.|TRBJ1-6|14
CASSLGGSNSPLHF
TGCGCCAGCAGCTTAGGAGGTAGCAATTCACCCCTCCACTTT
>many|TRBV9|.|TRBJ1-2|14
CASSVAGGDYGYTF
TGTGCCAGCAGCGTAGCTGGGGGCGACTATGGCTACACCTTC
>many|TRBV20-1|.|TRBJ2-7|13
CSAGASVGNEQYF
TGCAGTGCGGGGGCGTCAGTGGGAAACGAGCAGTACTTC
>many|TRBV28|.|TRBJ2-2|15
CASSLFRGNTGELFF
TGTGCCAGCAGTTTATTCCGGGGAAACACCGGGGAGCTGTTTTTT
>many|TRBV7-9|TRBD1|TRBJ2-2|15
CASSLGQAPDGELFF
TGTGCCAGCAGCCTGGGACAGGCCCCGGACGGGGAGCTGTTTTTT
>many|TRBV10-3|.|TRBJ2-5|13
CAITPKGSETQYF
TGTGCCATCACCCCCAAGGGGAGTGAGACCCAGTACTTC
>many|TRBV29-1|.|TRBJ2-3|13
CSVDGLSSDTQYF
TGCAGCGTTGACGGACTTAGCTCAGATACGCAGTATTTT
>few|TRBV5-4|.|TRBJ2-3|15
CASIPRGRHTDTQYF
TGTGCCAGCATCCCGAGGGGTAGGCACACAGATACGCAGTATTTT
>many|TRBV12-3/TRBV12-4|TRBD2|TRBJ2-7|15
CASSPFSGGYHEQYF
TGTGCCAGCAGCCCTTTTTCGGGGGGGTACCACGAGCAGTACTTC
>many|TRBV12-3/TRBV12-4|.|TRBJ2-1|14
CASSLNRVGNEQFF
TGTGCCAGCAGTTTAAACAGGGTGGGTAATGAGCAGTTCTTC
>many|TRBV18|TRBD1|TRBJ1-2|15
CASSPFTGTGGDYTF
TGTGCCAGCTCACCCTTTACCGGGACAGGTGGGGACTACACCTTC
>.|TRBV3-1|.|TRBJ1-4|20
CASSPGVSWVLPSTNEKLFF
TGTGCCAGCAGCCCTGGGGTCTCATGGGTCCTCCCATCAACTAATGAAAAACTGTTTTTT
>many|TRBV12-3/TRBV12-4|.|TRBJ1-6|15
CASSLVGAKNSPLHF
TGTGCCAGCAGTTTAGTGGGAGCTAAGAATTCACCCCTCCACTTT
>many|TRBV7-8|.|TRBJ1-1|15
CASSLSRERLRDAFF
TGTGCCAGCAGCTTATCTCGGGAAAGGTTAAGGGACGCTTTCTTT
>many|TRBV10-3|TRBD1|TRBJ1-2|13
CAISVPGGYGYTF
TGTGCCATCAGTGTACCAGGGGGCTACGGCTACACCTTC
>many|TRBV27|.|TRBJ2-5|16
CASSPLWGLASETQYF
TGTGCCAGCAGTCCCTTATGGGGACTCGCAAGCGAGACCCAGTACTTC
>many|TRBV4-3|.|TRBJ1-1|17
CASSQDLAARRNTEAFF
TGCGCCAGCAGCCAAGATCTTGCAGCTAGACGGAACACTGAAGCTTTCTTT
>many|TRBV3-1|.|TRBJ1-5|13
CASSQGRNQPQHF
TGTGCCAGCAGCCAAGGGAGAAATCAGCCCCAGCATTTT
>many|TRBV12-3/TRBV12-4|.|TRBJ1-1|12
CASSLRGIEAFF
TGTGCCAGCAGTTTACGGGGGATTGAAGCTTTCTTT
>many|TRBV5-1|TRBD1|TRBJ2-1|14
CASSRDRVYNEQFF
TGCGCCAGCAGCCGGGACAGGGTATACAATGAGCAGTTCTTC
>many|TRBV7-3|.|TRBJ1-2|14
CASSLAGNNYGYTF
TGTGCCAGCAGCTTAGCCGGGAACAACTATGGCTACACCTTC
>.|TRBV11-1|.|TRBJ2-2|12
CAMGPGTGELFF
TGTGCCATGGGCCCCGGGACCGGGGAGCTGTTTTTT
>many|TRBV5-1|.|TRBJ2-3|14
CASSLERYTDTQYF
TGCGCCAGCAGCTTAGAGAGGTACACAGATACGCAGTATTTT
>many|TRBV20-1|.|TRBJ1-1|16
CSAKVPGRRMNTEAFF
TGCAGTGCTAAAGTCCCGGGACGGAGAATGAACACTGAAGCTTTCTTT
>many|TRBV10-3|TRBD1|TRBJ2-3|16
CAISAFRDRQADTQYF
TGTGCCATCAGTGCGTTCCGGGACAGGCAGGCAGATACGCAGTATTTT
>.|TRBV9|.|TRBJ1-2|15
CASTARRGMNYGYTF
TGTGCCAGCACCGCCAGGCGGGGGATGAACTATGGCTACACCTTC
>many|TRBV11-2|.|TRBJ1-1|13
CASSDGTLTGAFF
TGTGCCAGCAGCGACGGGACACTGACAGGAGCTTTCTTT
>many|TRBV11-2|.|TRBJ2-3|16
CASSLVGGALLDTQYF
TGTGCCAGCAGCTTAGTAGGGGGGGCCCTCCTAGATACGCAGTATTTT
>.|TRBV20-1|TRBD2|TRBJ2-7|13
CSARSQRGKGQYF
TGCAGTGCTAGAAGCCAGCGGGGGAAGGGGCAGTACTTC
>many|TRBV5-1|.|TRBJ1-1|17
CASSPLQIQIPNTEAFF
TGCGCCAGCAGCCCCCTCCAGATACAGATCCCGAACACTGAAGCTTTCTTT
>many|TRBV29-1|TRBD1|TRBJ1-2|12
CSVQGASYGYTF
TGCAGCGTTCAGGGGGCTAGCTATGGCTACACCTTC
>many|TRBV19|.|TRBJ2-3|13
CASSEGYTDTQYF
TGTGCCAGTAGTGAGGGGTACACAGATACGCAGTATTTT
>many|TRBV7-8|TRBD1|TRBJ1-2|17
CASSSLPPTGAYYGYTF
TGTGCCAGCAGCTCTCTCCCCCCGACAGGGGCTTACTATGGCTACACCTTC
>many|TRBV18|.|TRBJ1-1|14
CASSPVNMNTEAFF
TGTGCCAGCTCACCAGTCAACATGAACACTGAAGCTTTCTTT
>many|TRBV7-2|.|TRBJ2-7|15
CASSLASASSYEQYF
TGTGCCAGCAGCTTAGCTTCGGCTAGCTCCTACGAGCAGTACTTC
>many|TRBV7-9|TRBD1|TRBJ2-7|17
CASSLVSIRDRRYEQYF
TGTGCCAGCAGCTTAGTATCCATCCGGGACAGGCGCTACGAGCAGTACTTC
>many|TRBV5-1|.|TRBJ1-1|14
CASSSRSLNTEAFF
TGCGCCAGCTCTTCGCGGTCCTTGAACACTGAAGCTTTCTTT
>many|TRBV2|TRBD2|TRBJ2-1|14
CASRSSGGRPEQFF
TGTGCCAGCAGATCTAGCGGGGGCCGACCAGAGCAGTTCTTC
>many|TRBV7-8|.|TRBJ2-5|13
CASSLVVSETQYF
TGTGCCAGCAGCTTGGTGGTATCGGAGACCCAGTACTTC
>many|TRBV20-1|.|TRBJ1-2|12
CSARVGNYGYTF
TGCAGTGCTAGAGTCGGAAACTATGGCTACACCTTC
>many|TRBV3-1|.|TRBJ2-6|17
CASSQDEGHRGANVLTF
TGTGCCAGCAGCCAAGACGAGGGCCATCGGGGGGCCAACGTCCTGACTTTC
>many|TRBV27|.|TRBJ2-5|14
CASSLTGAAETQYF
TGTGCCAGCAGTTTGACGGGGGCAGCGGAGACCCAGTACTTC
>many|TRBV10-3|.|TRBJ2-1|16
CAIRGTSLGLYNEQFF
TGTGCCATCAGGGGTACTAGCCTGGGACTTTACAATGAGCAGTTCTTC
>many|TRBV29-1|.|TRBJ1-4|18
CSPPQGTQRVATHEKLFF
TGCAGCCCCCCCCAAGGGACACAGAGGGTGGCGACTCATGAAAAACTGTTTTTT
>many|TRBV29-1|.|TRBJ2-1|15
CSVEGQVSSYNEQFF
TGCAGCGTTGAAGGGCAGGTTAGCTCCTACAATGAGCAGTTCTTC
>many|TRBV7-2|.|TRBJ1-4|15
CASSLGGKGNEKLFF
TGTGCCAGCAGCTTAGGGGGCAAAGGGAATGAAAAACTGTTTTTT
>many|TRBV20-1|.|TRBJ2-1|15
CSAIQQGHPYNEQFF
TGCAGTGCTATCCAACAGGGTCACCCCTACAATGAGCAGTTCTTC
>many|TRBV4-3|.|TRBJ2-3|17
CASSQDWAQFPTDTQYF
TGCGCCAGCAGCCAAGACTGGGCACAGTTTCCCACAGATACGCAGTATTTT